Each of the 8 T cell receptor beta chains below was sequenced from the same sample in a study of blood T cell repertoires in COVID-19. The assay was immunoSEQ multiplex PCR, and TCRdb's table has in-frame clones only and misses some. There are about 190,000 clones in the sample; 75% to 90% occur only once, and approximately 1% lies in the top ten. The material sequenced was peripheral blood. Receptor source: a man aged 30 to 45 with acute or convalescent COVID-19.

Here the CDR3 reads CASSLDALAGLEQYF. CDR3 bases: TGTGCCAGCAGCTTGGACGCACTAGCGGGACTCGAGCAGTACTTC. V is TRBV7-2 and J is TRBJ2-7, with 10 bases that match TRBD2. Unmatched junction bases numbered 8, after V lost 3 bases and J lost 6 bases. This CDR3 region has 15 residues. Germline loops: CDR1 SGHTA, CDR2 FQGNSA.

This clone was counted a single time. The rearrangement joins TRBV4-1 to TRBJ1-5, with D possibly matching TRBD1 (6 bases). The CDR3 spans 16 residues. Germline V gene sequence: CDR1 MGHRA, CDR2 YSYEKL. Trimming cost V 0 bases and J 5 bases, with 14 bases left between them. The CDR3 loop reads CASSQESGGAYQPQHF. CDR3 DNA: TGCGCCAGCAGCCAAGAGAGTGGGGGGGCGTATCAGCCCCAGCATTTT.

The chain is built from TRBV7-9 and TRBJ1-2; a possible D gene is TRBD1 (5 bases). Germline CDR1 reads SEHNR; CDR2 reads FQNEAQ (reference sequence). The CDR3 extends over 17 amino acids. Trimming pared 3 bases from V and 5 bases from J, leaving 22 bases between. The CDR3 DNA sequence: TGTGCCAGCAGCTTCTGGGAGGCGGGGGTAACTAGGTATGGCTACACCTTC. Its translation is CASSFWEAGVTRYGYTF. The full variable domain, its missing parts supplied by reference TRBV7-9 and TRBJ1-2, is DTGVSQNPRHKITKRGQNVTFRCDPISEHNRLYWYRQTLGQGPEFLTYFQNEAQLEKSRLLSDRFSAERPKGSFSTLEIQRTEQGDSAMYLCASSFWEAGVTRYGYTFGSGTRLTVV.

The table lists this clone with a few counts. This sequence joins TRBV10-3 and TRBJ1-2; no reliable D call. The CDR3 covers 12 residues. V was trimmed by 3 bases and J by 12 bases, leaving 14 bases between them. Germline V gene data show CDR1 as ENHRY and CDR2 as SYGVKD. The CDR3 coding sequence is TGTGCCATCAGTGATAACGGCTCAGGTGACACCTTC. Amino acids: CAISDNGSGDTF.

This sequence joins TRBV18 and TRBJ1-3; tentative D call: TRBD1 (5 bases). Germline CDR1 reads KGHSH; CDR2 reads LQKENI. The ends were cut back, 1 base at V and 0 bases at J, with 13 bases in the middle. There are 17 residues in the CDR3. CDR3 residues: CASSPLVTVSSGNTIYF. The CDR3 nucleotides are TGTGCCAGCTCACCACTTGTGACAGTGAGCTCTGGAAACACCATATATTTT.

V is TRBV5-1 and J is TRBJ2-3; 7 nucleotides agree with TRBD2. Germline CDR1 is SGHRS and CDR2 is YFSETQ. The CDR3 is 16 residues long. Losses at the gene ends were 1 base for V and 6 bases for J; bases not matched to a gene: 11. Written as DNA, the CDR3 is TGCGCCAGCAGCTTGTCTAGCGGAGGATTAGGGGATACGCAGTATTTT. Translating it yields CASSLSSGGLGDTQYF.

V is TRBV20-1 and J is TRBJ1-1; D is perhaps TRBD1 (5 bases). Germline assignment: CDR1 DFQATT and CDR2 SNEGSKA (reference sequence). The CDR3 runs to 11 residues. DNA of the CDR3: TGCATCTCGGACCAGGGATCTGAAGCTTTCTTT. Translating gives CISDQGSEAFF.

The chain recombines TRBV5-1 with TRBJ2-1, with D maybe TRBD2 (5 bases). Germline loops: CDR1 SGHRS, CDR2 YFSETQ. The V gene lost 5 bases and the J gene lost 5 bases, with 14 bases spanning the gap. CDR3 length: 14 amino acids. CDR3 DNA sequence: TGCGCCAGCAGAAAGGAGGCACAGCACAATGAGCAGTTCTTC. Translating it yields CASRKEAQHNEQFF.